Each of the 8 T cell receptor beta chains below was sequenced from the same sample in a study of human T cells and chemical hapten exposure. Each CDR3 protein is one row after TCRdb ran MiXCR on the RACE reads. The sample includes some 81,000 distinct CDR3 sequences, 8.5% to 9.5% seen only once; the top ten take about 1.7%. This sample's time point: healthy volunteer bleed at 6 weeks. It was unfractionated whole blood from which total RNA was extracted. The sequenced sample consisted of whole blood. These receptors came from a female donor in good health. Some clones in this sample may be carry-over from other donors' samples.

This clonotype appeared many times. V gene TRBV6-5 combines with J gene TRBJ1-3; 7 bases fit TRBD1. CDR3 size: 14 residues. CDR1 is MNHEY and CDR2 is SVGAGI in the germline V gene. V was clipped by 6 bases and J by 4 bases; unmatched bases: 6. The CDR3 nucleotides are TGTGCCAGCAGGCTGGGGACAGAAGGAAACACCATATATTTT. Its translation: CASRLGTEGNTIYF.

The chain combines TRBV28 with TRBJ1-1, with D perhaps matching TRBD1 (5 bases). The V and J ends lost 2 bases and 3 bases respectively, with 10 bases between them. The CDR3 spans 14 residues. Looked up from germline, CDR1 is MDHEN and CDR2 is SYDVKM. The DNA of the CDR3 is TGTGCCAGCAGTTTACAGGGTTTTGACACTGAAGCTTTCTTT. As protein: CASSLQGFDTEAFF.

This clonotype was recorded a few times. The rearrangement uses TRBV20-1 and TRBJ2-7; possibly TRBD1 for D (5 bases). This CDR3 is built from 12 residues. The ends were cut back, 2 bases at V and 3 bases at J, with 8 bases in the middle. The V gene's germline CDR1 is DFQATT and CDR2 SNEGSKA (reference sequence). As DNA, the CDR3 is TGCAGTGCTAGAAAGGACAACTACGAGCAGTACTTC. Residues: CSARKDNYEQYF.

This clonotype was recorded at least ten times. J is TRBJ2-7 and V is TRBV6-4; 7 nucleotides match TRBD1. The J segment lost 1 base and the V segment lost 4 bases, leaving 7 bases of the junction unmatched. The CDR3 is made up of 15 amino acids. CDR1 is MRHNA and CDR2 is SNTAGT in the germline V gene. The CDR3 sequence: CASSAYGDSSYEQYF. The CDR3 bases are TGTGCCAGCAGTGCCTATGGGGACAGTTCCTACGAGCAGTACTTC.

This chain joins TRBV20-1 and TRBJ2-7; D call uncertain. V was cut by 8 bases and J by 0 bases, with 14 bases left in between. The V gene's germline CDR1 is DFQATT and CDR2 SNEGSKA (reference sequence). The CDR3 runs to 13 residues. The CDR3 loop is CSTSPSPSYEQYF. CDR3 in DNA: TGCAGTACATCTCCATCTCCCTCCTACGAGCAGTACTTC.

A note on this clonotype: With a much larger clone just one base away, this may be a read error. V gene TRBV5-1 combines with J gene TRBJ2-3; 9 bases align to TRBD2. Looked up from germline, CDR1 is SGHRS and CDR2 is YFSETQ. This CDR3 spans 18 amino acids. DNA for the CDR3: TGCACCAGCAGCTTGGTAGCCATACGGCGGGGGGGCCTTAATACGCAGTATTTT. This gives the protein CTSSLVAIRRGGLNTQYF.

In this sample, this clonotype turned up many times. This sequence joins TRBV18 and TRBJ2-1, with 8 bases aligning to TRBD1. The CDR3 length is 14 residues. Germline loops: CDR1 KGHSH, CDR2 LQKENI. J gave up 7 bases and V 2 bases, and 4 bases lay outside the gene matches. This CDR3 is CASSPTRTGNEQFF. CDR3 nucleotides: TGTGCCAGCTCACCAACCCGGACAGGGAATGAGCAGTTCTTC.

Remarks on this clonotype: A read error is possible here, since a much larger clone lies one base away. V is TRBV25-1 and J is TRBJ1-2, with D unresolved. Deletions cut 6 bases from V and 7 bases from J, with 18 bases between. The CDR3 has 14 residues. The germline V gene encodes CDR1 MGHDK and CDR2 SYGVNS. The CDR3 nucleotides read TGTGCCAGCAGGGGAGGAGGGTCTTGGGTTGGCTACACCTTC. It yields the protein CASRGGGSWVGYTF.